Listed below are T cell receptor beta chains from one sample, sequenced in a study of cytomegalovirus exposure and HLA in healthy donors. Assay: immunoSEQ multiplex PCR; the TCRdb copy retains only in-frame clones and omits some. The profile shows 200,000 or so clones, roughly 76% of them singletons. Sequencing used PBMCs. Source of these receptors: a man aged 40-49 years in good health and CMV-seropositive. Each CDR3 is given with its conserved first and last residue. Fields, in order: clone size, J gene, V gene, D gene, CDR3 DNA, CDR3 protein. D genes are given only for firm matches. Some rows mark clone size as missing; the rest say once, few, many or name a class of expanded clone.

. | TRBJ1-1 | TRBV6-6 | . | TGTGCCAGCTTCTTCAGGAACACTGAAGCTTTCTTT | CASFFRNTEAFF
. | TRBJ2-5 | TRBV25-1 | . | TGTGCCAGCAGTGAGGGTGACCGCGCGGGGTACTTC | CASSEGDRAGYF
. | TRBJ2-7 | TRBV11-2 | . | TGTGCCAGCAGCCGATGGGACTCGACCTCCTACGAGCAGTACTTC | CASSRWDSTSYEQYF
. | TRBJ2-2 | TRBV7-3 | TRBD2 | TGTGCCAGCAGCTTAAATCCGGCGGGGGGGCCCGGGGAGCTGTTTTTT | CASSLNPAGGPGELFF
. | TRBJ2-3 | TRBV7-9 | TRBD1 | TGTGCCAGCACCTTACGCAGGGGGCAGAACACAGATACGCAGTATTTT | CASTLRRGQNTDTQYF
. | TRBJ2-5 | TRBV7-2 | TRBD2 | TGTGCCAGCAGCACGAGGACTAGCCACGAGACCCAGTACTTC | CASSTRTSHETQYF
. | TRBJ1-1 | TRBV30 | TRBD1 | TGTGCCTGGAGTGTAGGGAAGACAGGGGGCTCTGAAGCTTTCTTT | CAWSVGKTGGSEAFF
. | TRBJ2-7 | TRBV4-2 | . | TGTGCCAGCAGCCAAGAACCCGGCGGGACAGTCTCCTACGAGCAGTACTTC | CASSQEPGGTVSYEQYF
few | TRBJ1-1 | TRBV7-9 | . | TGTGCCAGCAGCTTAGGACACAGGAACACTGAAGCTTTCTTT | CASSLGHRNTEAFF
. | TRBJ1-2 | TRBV2 | TRBD1 | TGTGCCAGCAGTGAAGTACAGGGGGGCTATGGCTACACCTTC | CASSEVQGGYGYTF
. | TRBJ2-3 | TRBV7-8 | TRBD1 | TGTGCCAGCAGCCCGGGGACAGCCACAGATACGCAGTATTTT | CASSPGTATDTQYF
. | TRBJ2-5 | TRBV11-2 | . | TGTGCCAGCAGCCCCATAAGAGGGCTTCAGACCCAGTACTTC | CASSPIRGLQTQYF
. | TRBJ2-7 | TRBV7-2 | TRBD2 | TGTGCCAGCAGCCATCTAGCGTCGTCGGGGGGCGAGCAGTACTTC | CASSHLASSGGEQYF
. | TRBJ1-3 | TRBV30 | . | TGTGCCTGGACCAGGGACTCTCGGAACTCTGGAAACACCATATATTTT | CAWTRDSRNSGNTIYF
. | TRBJ1-3 | TRBV18 | TRBD1 | TGTGCCAGCTCACCACCAGACAGGGGAGGCGGAAACACCATATATTTT | CASSPPDRGGGNTIYF
once | TRBJ2-1 | TRBV9 | TRBD2 | TGTGCCAGCAGCCCCCGACTAGCGGGGAACTACAATGAGCAGTTCTTC | CASSPRLAGNYNEQFF
. | TRBJ2-2 | TRBV19 | TRBD1 | TGTGCCAGTAGTGGGACAGGGGGGGTCGGGGAGCTGTTTTTT | CASSGTGGVGELFF
. | TRBJ2-1 | TRBV10-2 | TRBD1 | TGCGCCAGCAGTGGATCCGAAACAGGGGTAGGGTACAATGAGCAGTTCTTC | CASSGSETGVGYNEQFF
. | TRBJ1-2 | TRBV9 | TRBD1 | TGTGCCAGCAGCGTAGCCGACGGGACAGGGGTCTACACCTTC | CASSVADGTGVYTF
. | TRBJ1-6 | TRBV11-3 | . | TGTGCCAGCAGCTTAGGACAGAACAATTCACCCCTCCACTTT | CASSLGQNNSPLHF
once | TRBJ1-4 | TRBV6-6 | . | TGTGCTTCTGCTTGGGGGGGGATTAATGAAAAACTGTTTTTT | CASAWGGINEKLFF
. | TRBJ2-5 | TRBV7-9 | . | TGTGCCAGCAGCCGCCGCGGGAACCAAGAGACCCAGTACTTC | CASSRRGNQETQYF
. | TRBJ2-1 | TRBV9 | TRBD1 | TGTGCCAGCAGCGTATTGGACAGGGGGTACAATGAGCAGTTCTTC | CASSVLDRGYNEQFF
. | TRBJ2-1 | TRBV27 | . | TGTGCCAGCACGCGGAACAATGAGCAGTTCTTC | CASTRNNEQFF